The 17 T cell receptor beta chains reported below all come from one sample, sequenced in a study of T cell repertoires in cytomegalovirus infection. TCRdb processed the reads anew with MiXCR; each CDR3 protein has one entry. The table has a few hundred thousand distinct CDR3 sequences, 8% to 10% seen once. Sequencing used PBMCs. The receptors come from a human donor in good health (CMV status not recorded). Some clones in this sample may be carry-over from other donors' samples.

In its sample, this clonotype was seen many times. DNA of the CDR3: TGTGCCAGCAGCTTATCAGGGGGCGCGAGGAACACTGAAGCTTTCTTT. Protein sequence: CASSLSGGARNTEAFF. The J gene is TRBJ1-1, the V gene TRBV7-2, with TRBD1 matching over 8 bases. The junction had 6 bases not matched to a gene; V was cut back by 2 bases and J by 1 base. CDR1 and CDR2 (germline): SGHTA, FQGNSA. The CDR3 is made up of 16 amino acids.

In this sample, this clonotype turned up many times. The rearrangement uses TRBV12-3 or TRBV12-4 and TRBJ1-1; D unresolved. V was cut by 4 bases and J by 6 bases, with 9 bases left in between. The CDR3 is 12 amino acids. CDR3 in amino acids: CASSSGRAEAFF. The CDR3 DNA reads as TGTGCCAGCAGTTCCGGGAGGGCTGAAGCTTTCTTT.

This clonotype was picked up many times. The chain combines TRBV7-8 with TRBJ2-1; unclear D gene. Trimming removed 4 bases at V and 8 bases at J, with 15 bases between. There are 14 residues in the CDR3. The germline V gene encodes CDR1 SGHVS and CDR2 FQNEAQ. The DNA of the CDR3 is TGTGCCAGCAGCTCCTGGACCCTCGGCTATGAGCAGTTCTTC. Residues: CASSSWTLGYEQFF.

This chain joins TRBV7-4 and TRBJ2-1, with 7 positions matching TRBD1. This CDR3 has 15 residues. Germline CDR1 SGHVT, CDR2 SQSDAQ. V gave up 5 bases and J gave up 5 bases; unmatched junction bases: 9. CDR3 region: CASSPSDRVHNEQFF. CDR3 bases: TGTGCCAGCAGCCCGAGTGACAGGGTCCACAATGAGCAGTTCTTC.

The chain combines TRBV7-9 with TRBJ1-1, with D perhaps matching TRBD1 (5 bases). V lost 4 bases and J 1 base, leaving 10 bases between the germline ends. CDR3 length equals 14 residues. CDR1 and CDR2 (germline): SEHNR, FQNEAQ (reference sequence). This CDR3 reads CASSYFRENTEAFF. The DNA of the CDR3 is TGTGCCAGCAGCTATTTCAGGGAGAACACTGAAGCTTTCTTT.

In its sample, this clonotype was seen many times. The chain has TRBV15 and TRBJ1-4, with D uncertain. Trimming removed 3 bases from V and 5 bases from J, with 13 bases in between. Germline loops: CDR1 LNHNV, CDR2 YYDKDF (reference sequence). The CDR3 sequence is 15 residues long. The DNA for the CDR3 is TGTGCCACCAGCAGGTCGACGGCTAGGAATGAAAAACTGTTTTTT. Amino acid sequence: CATSRSTARNEKLFF.

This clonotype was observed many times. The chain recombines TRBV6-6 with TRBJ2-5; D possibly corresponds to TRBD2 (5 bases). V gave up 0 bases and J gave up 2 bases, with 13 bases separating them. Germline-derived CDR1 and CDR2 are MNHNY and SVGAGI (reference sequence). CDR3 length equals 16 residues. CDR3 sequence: CASSYSPLARQETQYF. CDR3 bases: TGTGCCAGCAGTTACTCGCCCCTAGCCCGACAAGAGACCCAGTACTTC.

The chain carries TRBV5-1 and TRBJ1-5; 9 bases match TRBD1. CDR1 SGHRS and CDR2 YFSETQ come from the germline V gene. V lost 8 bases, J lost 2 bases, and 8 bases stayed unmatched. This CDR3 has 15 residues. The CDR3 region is CASRQGVIGNQPQHF. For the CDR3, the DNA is TGCGCCAGTAGACAGGGGGTTATCGGCAATCAGCCCCAGCATTTT.

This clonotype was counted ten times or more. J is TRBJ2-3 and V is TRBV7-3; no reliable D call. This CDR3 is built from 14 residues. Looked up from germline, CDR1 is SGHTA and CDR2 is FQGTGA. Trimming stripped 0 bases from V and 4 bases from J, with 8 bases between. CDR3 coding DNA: TGTGCCAGCAGCTTAACGGTGGTCCCAGATACGCAGTATTTT. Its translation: CASSLTVVPDTQYF.

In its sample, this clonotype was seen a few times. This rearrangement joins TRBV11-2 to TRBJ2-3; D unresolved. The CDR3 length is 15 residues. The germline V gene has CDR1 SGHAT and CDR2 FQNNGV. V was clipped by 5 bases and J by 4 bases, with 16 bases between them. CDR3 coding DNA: TGTGCCAGCAGCCCCCTGAGGAGTCCCTCAGATACGCAGTATTTT. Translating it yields CASSPLRSPSDTQYF.

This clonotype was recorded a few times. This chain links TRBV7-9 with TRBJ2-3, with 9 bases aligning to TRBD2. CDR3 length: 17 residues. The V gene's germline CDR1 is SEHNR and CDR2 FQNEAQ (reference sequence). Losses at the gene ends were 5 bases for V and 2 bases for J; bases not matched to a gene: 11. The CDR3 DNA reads TGTGCCAGCAGCCGCCGGGGTAGCGGGAGTTACACAGATACGCAGTATTTT. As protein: CASSRRGSGSYTDTQYF.

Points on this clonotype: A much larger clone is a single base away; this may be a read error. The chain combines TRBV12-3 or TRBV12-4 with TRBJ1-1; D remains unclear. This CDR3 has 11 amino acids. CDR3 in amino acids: CASRILSEALF. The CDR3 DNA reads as TGTGCCAGCAGAATCCTCTCTGAAGCTCTCTTT.

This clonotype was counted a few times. The CDR3 coding sequence is TGTGCCAGCAGCCCGCGTGGGGGGCAGATGACCGGGGAGCTGTTTTTT. It codes for CASSPRGGQMTGELFF. The J gene is TRBJ2-2, the V gene TRBV7-6; D is tentatively TRBD1 or TRBD2 (6 bases each). Germline values: CDR1 SGHVS, CDR2 FNYEAQ. Trimming removed 5 bases at V and 5 bases at J, with 18 bases between. This CDR3 spans 16 amino acids. Drawing the rest from reference TRBV7-6 and TRBJ2-2, the complete variable domain is GAGVSQSPRYKVTKRGQDVALRCDPISGHVSLYWYRQALGQGPEFLTYFNYEAQQDKSGLPNDRFSAERPEGSISTLTIQRTEQRDSAMYRCASSPRGGQMTGELFFGEGSRLTVL.

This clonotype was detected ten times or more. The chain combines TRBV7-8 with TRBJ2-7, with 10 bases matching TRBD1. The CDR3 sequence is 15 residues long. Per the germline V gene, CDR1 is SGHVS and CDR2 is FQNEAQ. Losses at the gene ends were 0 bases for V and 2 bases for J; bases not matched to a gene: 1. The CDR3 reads CASSLAGQGAYEQYF. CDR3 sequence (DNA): TGTGCCAGCAGCTTAGCTGGACAGGGGGCCTACGAGCAGTACTTC.

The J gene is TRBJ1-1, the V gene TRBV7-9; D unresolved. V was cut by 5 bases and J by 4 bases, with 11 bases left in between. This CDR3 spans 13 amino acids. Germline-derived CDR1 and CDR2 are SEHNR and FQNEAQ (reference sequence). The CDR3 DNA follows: TGTGCCAGCAGCAGATCACCTGCCACTGAAGCTTTCTTT. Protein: CASSRSPATEAFF.

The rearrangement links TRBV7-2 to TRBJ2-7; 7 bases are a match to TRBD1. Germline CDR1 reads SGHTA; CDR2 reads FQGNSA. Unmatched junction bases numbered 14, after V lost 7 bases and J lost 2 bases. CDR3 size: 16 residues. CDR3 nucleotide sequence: TGTGCCAGCACCTATCAAGGGGGCGTAAACCCCTACGAGCAGTACTTC. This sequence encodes CASTYQGGVNPYEQYF.

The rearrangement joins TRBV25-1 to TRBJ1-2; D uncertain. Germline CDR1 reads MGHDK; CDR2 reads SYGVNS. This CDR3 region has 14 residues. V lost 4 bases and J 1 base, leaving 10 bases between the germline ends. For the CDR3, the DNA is TGTGCCAGCAGTGCCCTCGGAATTAACTATGGCTACACCTTC. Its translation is CASSALGINYGYTF.